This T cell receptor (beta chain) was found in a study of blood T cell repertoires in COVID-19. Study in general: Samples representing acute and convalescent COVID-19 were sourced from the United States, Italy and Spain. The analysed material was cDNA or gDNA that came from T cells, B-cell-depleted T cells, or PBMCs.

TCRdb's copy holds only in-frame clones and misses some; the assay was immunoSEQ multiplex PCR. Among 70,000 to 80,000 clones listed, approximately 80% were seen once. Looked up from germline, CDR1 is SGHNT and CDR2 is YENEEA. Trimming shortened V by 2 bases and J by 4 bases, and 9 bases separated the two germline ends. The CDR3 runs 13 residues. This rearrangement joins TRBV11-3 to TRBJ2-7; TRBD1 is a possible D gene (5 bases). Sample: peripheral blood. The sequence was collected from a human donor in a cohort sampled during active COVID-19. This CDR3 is CASSLSTAYEQYV. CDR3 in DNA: TGTGCCAGCAGCTTATCGACAGCATACGAGCAGTACGTC.